This TCR beta chain was captured by sequencing in a study of cytomegalovirus exposure and HLA in healthy donors (dated by TCRdb to 2016 to 2017). About the investigation overall: A later analysis indicated that the 90 to 150 validation repertoires were generated on the platform also employed for the 600 to 750 repertoires of the first cohort. The study aimed to test whether cataloging public T cell receptors could reveal signatures of past pathogen exposure. In addition to the first cohort of around 670 subjects, a separate validation cohort of approximately 130 different subjects was used. To predict cytomegalovirus infection status, the study brought together high-throughput TCR immunosequencing, statistical association of individual TCRs with disease status, and machine learning. The research as a whole found: A few of the identified cytomegalovirus-associated TCR beta chains were confirmed in vitro to be specific for cytomegalovirus antigens. A later analysis found that TCRs clustered in the first cohort also tended to co-occur in the 120 validation repertoires, with roughly 95% of cluster scores above 0. The study listed 150 to 200 TCR beta chains as associated with cytomegalovirus. While some public TCRs were present in many individuals, most TCR sequences turned up only very rarely across donors. The authors suggested that the approach could potentially be generalized to other disease states and immunological phenotypes. All 110 or so repertoires were used to score co-occurrence in the validation cohort in a later analysis, because that analysis had no HLA typing for the cohort. In both the original and validation cohorts, the classifier was reported to diagnose cytomegalovirus status with high specificity and sensitivity.

The donors belonged to the validation cohort of 90 to 150 subjects, which was separate from the roughly 700-subject first cohort. In regard to this clone: Its target antigen remains unknown. No base qualities exist here, and no much larger clone lies one base off it.

Libraries were prepared through the immunoSEQ multiplex PCR assay. Processing in the source paper ran as follows. A statistical classification framework was built to diagnose cytomegalovirus status from the catalog of TCR beta chain sequences. TCRdb limited this immuneACCESS table to in-frame rearrangements with V and J called. A share of clones is missing; checked studies link under half to unresolved V genes, and the rest is unexplained. That table supplies the V and J calls and clone size; D and trimming were determined from the DNA. Counted in this sample were 120,000 or so clones; roughly 89% of them appeared once. Together, the top ten hold 1.5% to 2% of the sample. The TCR was taken from a woman under 30 in good health and CMV-seronegative. The source material was PBMCs.

The CDR3 amino acid sequence is: CASSPGGFSGNTIYF. The DNA sequence reads TGTGCCAGCAGCCCAGGGGGCTTCTCTGGAAACACCATATATTTT. The chain links TRBV28 with TRBJ1-3, and 8 junction bases match TRBD1. Trimming accounts for 6 bases at V and 0 bases at J, while the number of junction bases matched to no gene is 4. The CDR3 runs 15 residues from the cysteine to the phenylalanine. This entry keeps only the CDR3 DNA: 45 bases, framed from base 1. From the germline V gene, CDR1 is MDHEN and CDR2 is SYDVKM. The full variable domain, with segments outside the CDR3 supplied by the reference TRBV28 and TRBJ1-3 proteins, appears as DVKVTQSSRYLVKRTGEKVFLECVQDMDHENMFWYRQDPGLGLRLIYFSYDVKMKEKGDIPEGYSVSREKKERFSLILESASTNQTSMYLCASSPGGFSGNTIYFGEGSWLTVV.